Sequencing of this T cell receptor (beta chain) was carried out in a study of a mutant IDH1 vaccine in newly diagnosed glioma. Study in general: Visits designated V12 and V13 were conducted at weeks 35 and 47, respectively.

Sample time point: week 35, safety follow-up. Alongside topical imiquimod, each dose of vaccine comprised 300 ug of mutant IDH1 20-mer peptide. The CDR3 consists of 14 residues. With 0 bases removed from V and 4 bases from J, the gap between germline ends came to 9 bases. The V gene's germline CDR1 is MNHEY and CDR2 SVGAGI. About this clone: Its target is not known.

Profiled with immunoSEQ multiplex PCR; TCRdb holds only in-frame clones, not every one. The sample holds about 54,000 clones, approximately 81% seen once. The chain couples TRBV6-5 to TRBJ1-2; D is undetermined. The sequence derives from a woman younger than 35 with glioma. Source: PBMCs, taken from a glioma patient whose treatment included an IDH1 peptide vaccine. DNA of the CDR3: TGTGCCAGCAGTTACTCGAGTGGCCCCTATGGCTACACCTTC. This sequence encodes CASSYSSGPYGYTF.